These 18 T cell receptor beta chains were all obtained from the same sample, sequenced in a study of Ad26.COV2.S vaccination and SARS-CoV-2 variants. Some clones are missing from TCRdb's copy, which holds only in-frame ones; the method was immunoSEQ multiplex PCR. The sample has hundreds of thousands of clones; roughly nine tenths are singletons. Treatment given: around 19 received Ad26.COV2.S at low or high dose, single or two shots; several received placebo; per-sample allocation not given. The samples were gathered on day 63 after the first injection of vaccine or placebo. Sample: peripheral blood, taken in a trial of Ad26.COV2.S vaccine versus placebo. The receptors shown here come from a person between 18 and 60 years old who received the Ad26.COV2.S COVID-19 vaccine or a placebo.

The chain uses TRBV4-2 and TRBJ1-2, with D hard to call. CDR1 is LGHNA and CDR2 is YNFKEQ in the germline V gene. The CDR3 length is 16 residues. V was trimmed by 0 bases and J by 2 bases, leaving 13 bases between them. The CDR3 loop reads CASSQDLGTRNYGYTF. The CDR3 DNA reads as TGTGCCAGCAGCCAAGATCTAGGCACAAGGAACTATGGCTACACCTTC.

The V gene is TRBV7-2, the J gene TRBJ2-3; D gene unclear. V lost 1 base, J lost 2 bases, and 10 bases lay in between. Germline V gene lookup returns CDR1 SGHTA and CDR2 FQGNSA. This CDR3 is 15 amino acids long. The CDR3 sequence: CASSLVEASTDTQYF. In DNA, the CDR3 is TGTGCCAGCAGCTTAGTTGAGGCATCCACAGATACGCAGTATTTT.

V gene TRBV9 combines with J gene TRBJ2-1, with D possibly TRBD2 on 6 matching bases. Germline lookup yields CDR1 SGDLS and CDR2 YYNGEE. Trimming removed 4 bases at V and 3 bases at J, with 14 bases between. This CDR3 is built from 15 residues. The CDR3 DNA reads TGTGCCAGCAGCCCTCAGGGCGGGAACTACAATGAGCAGTTCTTC. This gives the protein CASSPQGGNYNEQFF.

The chain combines TRBV5-1 with TRBJ2-3; D ambiguous. V was clipped by 0 bases and J by 0 bases, with 8 bases between them. In germline, CDR1 is SGHRS, CDR2 YFSETQ. The CDR3 is 15 amino acids. The CDR3 reads CASSLAQTSTDTQYF. The CDR3, as DNA: TGCGCCAGCAGCTTGGCACAAACTAGCACAGATACGCAGTATTTT.

This rearrangement joins TRBV7-3 to TRBJ1-1; no clear D. CDR3 length: 12 amino acids. V was cut by 5 bases and J by 3 bases, with 7 bases left in between. In germline, CDR1 is SGHTA, CDR2 FQGTGA. The CDR3: CASSQGYTEAFF. The CDR3 DNA follows: TGTGCCAGCAGCCAAGGCTACACTGAAGCTTTCTTT.

This chain joins TRBV7-2 and TRBJ1-2, with D tentatively TRBD1 (6 bases). The CDR3 runs to 14 residues. Trimming stripped 2 bases from V and 3 bases from J, with 10 bases between. CDR1 and CDR2 from the germline V gene are SGHTA and FQGNSA. CDR3 sequence (DNA): TGTGCCAGCAGCTTAATGCCAGGGGACTATGGCTACACCTTC. Translated, it gives CASSLMPGDYGYTF.

Comment on this clone: Other DNA sequences from this sample encode an identical CDR3 as well. J is TRBJ1-1 and V is TRBV12-3 or TRBV12-4, with no clear D. V lost 1 base, J lost 5 bases, and 2 bases lay in between. The CDR3 covers 11 residues. The CDR3 DNA is TGTGCCAGCAGTTTAGGAACTGAAGCTTTCTTT. Its protein product is CASSLGTEAFF.

The chain recombines TRBV6-5 with TRBJ1-1; D perhaps matches TRBD1 (5 bases). This CDR3 has 12 residues. The germline CDR1 and CDR2 sequences are MNHEY and SVGAGI. Trimming pared 6 bases from V and 8 bases from J, leaving 13 bases between. This CDR3 is CASSRTGAEAFF. The DNA of the CDR3 is TGTGCCAGCAGCCGAACAGGTGCCGAAGCTTTCTTT.

This chain joins TRBV7-6 and TRBJ2-1, with 11 bases matching TRBD2. The germline CDR1 and CDR2 sequences are SGHVS and FNYEAQ. This CDR3 has 16 residues. J gave up 5 bases and V 5 bases, and 8 bases lay outside the gene matches. The DNA for the CDR3 is TGTGCCAGCAGCCAGAGGGGGACTAGCGGTCACAATGAGCAGTTCTTC. This encodes CASSQRGTSGHNEQFF.

The V gene is TRBV27, the J gene TRBJ1-4, with 9 bases identical to TRBD1. The germline gives CDR1 MNHEY, CDR2 SMNVEV (reference sequence). The CDR3 has 15 residues. V shed 5 bases and J 4 bases; nucleotides not matched to a gene: 5. The CDR3 loop is CASSGRTGVNEKLFF. In DNA, the CDR3 is TGTGCCAGCAGTGGACGGACAGGGGTTAATGAAAAACTGTTTTTT. Supplemented by reference TRBV27 and TRBJ1-4, the full variable domain reads EAQVTQNPRYLITVTGKKLTVTCSQNMNHEYMSWYRQDPGLGLRQIYYSMNVEVTDKGDVPEGYKVSRKEKRNFPLILESPSPNQTSLYFCASSGRTGVNEKLFFGSGTQLSVL.

This clone was recorded only once. The V and J genes are TRBV28 and TRBJ2-7; 7 positions agree with TRBD1. From germline, CDR1 is MDHEN and CDR2 SYDVKM. V trimming: 4 bases; J trimming: 1 base; junction bases outside the gene matches: 16. The CDR3 totals 18 residues. CDR3 in DNA: TGTGCCAGCAGTTCCCCATCATCAGACAGGGACCTGTCCTACGAGCAGTACTTC. This encodes CASSSPSSDRDLSYEQYF.

The chain uses TRBV30 and TRBJ2-5; TRBD1 matches 7 bases. With 3 bases clipped from V and 2 bases from J, the junction kept 9 bases outside the gene matches. Germline V gene lookup returns CDR1 GTSNPN and CDR2 SVGIG (reference sequence). CDR3 length: 15 amino acids. The CDR3 reads CAWRYGQVQQETQYF. CDR3 DNA: TGTGCCTGGAGGTACGGACAGGTCCAACAAGAGACCCAGTACTTC.

This chain links TRBV7-8 with TRBJ2-3; possible D gene TRBD2, 7 bases. The CDR3 covers 16 residues. Looked up from germline, CDR1 is SGHVS and CDR2 is FQNEAQ. The ends were cut back, 5 bases at V and 0 bases at J, with 15 bases in the middle. The CDR3 DNA reads TGTGCCAGCAGCCTAAGGGGGGGGGATAGCACAGATACGCAGTATTTT. Protein: CASSLRGGDSTDTQYF.

CDR3 sequence (DNA): TGTGCCAGCAGCTTAGCAGGCGAGCAGTACTTC. This encodes CASSLAGEQYF. The chain recombines TRBV7-9 with TRBJ2-7; D is uncertain. Germline CDR1 reads SEHNR; CDR2 reads FQNEAQ (reference sequence). V gave up 0 bases and J gave up 6 bases, with 3 bases separating them. The CDR3 loop spans 11 amino acids.

The chain is built from TRBV5-5 and TRBJ1-2; D gene unclear. Germline loops: CDR1 SGHKS, CDR2 YYEKEE (reference sequence). There are 15 residues in the CDR3. The V end lost 0 bases, the J end lost 5 bases, and 14 bases lay between the germline ends. The CDR3 loop reads CASSLDPVGQYGYTF. DNA for the CDR3: TGTGCCAGCAGCTTGGACCCGGTTGGTCAATATGGCTACACCTTC. Looking up the rest from reference TRBV5-5 and TRBJ1-2 gives the full variable domain: DAGVTQSPTHLIKTRGQQVTLRCSPISGHKSVSWYQQVLGQGPQFIFQYYEKEERGRGNFPDRFSARQFPNYSSELNVNALLLGDSALYLCASSLDPVGQYGYTFGSGTRLTVV.

This chain uses TRBV5-4 with TRBJ2-3; D is unresolved. The germline V and J ends were trimmed by 0 bases and 0 bases, with 23 bases remaining between them. Germline assignment: CDR1 SGHNT and CDR2 YYREEE (reference sequence). The CDR3 consists of 20 residues. The CDR3 reads CASSLGLLSTPLRSTDTQYF. The DNA of the CDR3 is TGTGCCAGCAGCTTGGGGCTATTATCGACTCCACTCCGGAGCACAGATACGCAGTATTTT. The complete variable domain, with remaining parts taken from reference TRBV5-4 and TRBJ2-3, reads ETGVTQSPTHLIKTRGQQVTLRCSSQSGHNTVSWYQQALGQGPQFIFQYYREEENGRGNFPPRFSGLQFPNYSSELNVNALELDDSALYLCASSLGLLSTPLRSTDTQYFGPGTRLTVL.

The sample holds a few counts of this clone. The chain carries TRBV7-9 and TRBJ1-5; D possibly corresponds to TRBD1 (6 bases). Germline V CDR1 and CDR2: SEHNR, FQNEAQ (reference sequence). This CDR3 comprises 14 residues. V was shortened by 5 bases and J by 3 bases, with 11 bases between the two germline ends. CDR3 nucleotides: TGTGCCAGCAGCGGCCAGGGGCACAATCAGCCCCAGCATTTT. Protein product: CASSGQGHNQPQHF. The full variable domain, its missing parts supplied by reference TRBV7-9 and TRBJ1-5, is DTGVSQNPRHKITKRGQNVTFRCDPISEHNRLYWYRQTLGQGPEFLTYFQNEAQLEKSRLLSDRFSAERPKGSFSTLEIQRTEQGDSAMYLCASSGQGHNQPQHFGDGTRLSIL.

The chain uses TRBV9 and TRBJ2-4, with D possibly TRBD2 on 6 matching bases. CDR3 length: 14 residues. Germline CDR1 is SGDLS and CDR2 is YYNGEE. V lost 4 bases and J 7 bases, leaving 15 bases between the germline ends. CDR3 coding DNA: TGTGCCAGCAGCTCGCGGACGGGGGTGAACATTCAGTACTTC. Translation: CASSSRTGVNIQYF.